Each of the 27 T cell receptor beta chains below was sequenced from the same sample in a study of T cell repertoires in cytomegalovirus infection. In TCRdb, the reads were re-called with MiXCR into one record per CDR3 protein. The top ten clones hold approximately 1.6% of a sample with approximately 240,000 distinct CDR3 sequences, around 12% of them seen once. Specimen: PBMCs. These receptors were collected from a human donor in good health (CMV status not recorded). Some clones in this sample may be carry-over from other donors' samples.

This clonotype was picked up many times. V and J are TRBV5-5 and TRBJ2-5, with 15 bases that match TRBD2. CDR3 length: 18 residues. Trimming removed 4 bases from V and 5 bases from J; junction bases left unmatched: 12. In germline, CDR1 is SGHKS, CDR2 YYEKEE (reference sequence). DNA for the CDR3: TGTGCCAGCAGCCGCGGACTAGCGGGAGGGCCGAATCAGGAGACCCAGTACTTC. This sequence encodes CASSRGLAGGPNQETQYF.

At least ten counts were recorded for this clonotype. The chain employs TRBV19 and TRBJ2-2, with D perhaps matching TRBD1 (5 bases). The CDR3 consists of 16 residues. Trimming took off 7 bases at V and 2 bases at J, with 17 bases between the two ends. CDR1 LNHDA and CDR2 SQIVND come from the germline V gene (reference sequence). CDR3 in amino acids: CASTHRTFRNTGELFF. As DNA, the CDR3 is TGTGCCAGTACCCACCGGACATTCCGAAACACCGGGGAGCTGTTTTTT.

The chain has TRBV5-1 and TRBJ2-2, with D perhaps TRBD2 (5 bases). CDR1 and CDR2 (germline): SGHRS, YFSETQ. The CDR3 loop spans 15 amino acids. V was cut by 5 bases and J by 6 bases, with 17 bases left in between. CDR3 protein: CASRLIYEGPGELFF. CDR3 bases: TGCGCCAGCAGATTAATTTACGAGGGTCCCGGGGAGCTGTTTTTT.

This clonotype was found many times. This sequence joins TRBV7-2 and TRBJ2-5; 13 bases fit TRBD2. Germline CDR1 and CDR2: SGHTA and FQGNSA. The CDR3 is 15 amino acids. J was trimmed by 4 bases and V by 3 bases; bases with no gene match: 2. The CDR3 protein is CASSFGLAGVETQYF. The CDR3 DNA reads as TGTGCCAGCAGCTTTGGACTAGCGGGAGTAGAGACCCAGTACTTC. The full variable domain, rest sourced from reference TRBV7-2 and TRBJ2-5, is GAGVSQSPSNKVTEKGKDVELRCDPISGHTALYWYRQSLGQGLEFLIYFQGNSAPDKSGLPSDRFSAERTGGSVSTLTIQRTQQEDSAVYLCASSFGLAGVETQYFGPGTRLLVL.

V gene TRBV6-2 or TRBV6-3 combines with J gene TRBJ2-5, with TRBD2 identical over 14 bases. Germline-derived CDR1 and CDR2 are MNHEY and SVGEGT. V was pared by 6 bases and J by 4 bases, with 13 bases of the junction left unmatched. CDR3 length equals 18 residues. In DNA, the CDR3 is TGTGCCAGCAGGAAGACAAAGACCGGGACTAGCGGGAGAGAGACCCAGTACTTC. Amino acids: CASRKTKTGTSGRETQYF.

This clonotype appeared many times. This sequence joins TRBV27 and TRBJ2-1; 8 bases map to TRBD2. Germline V gene sequence: CDR1 MNHEY, CDR2 SMNVEV (reference sequence). The CDR3 runs to 16 residues. Trimming at V came to 3 bases and at J to 0 bases, leaving 4 bases not matched to a gene. CDR3 in DNA: TGTGCCAGCAGTTTCTCGGGGGGGGGCTCCTACAATGAGCAGTTCTTC. Protein: CASSFSGGGSYNEQFF.

This clonotype was detected many times. The chain uses TRBV7-2 and TRBJ2-7; D gene ambiguous. V dropped 1 base and J dropped 5 bases, with 3 bases sitting between them. CDR1 and CDR2 from the germline V gene are SGHTA and FQGNSA. This CDR3 contains 11 residues. DNA of the CDR3: TGTGCCAGCAGCTTAGGGGACGAGCAGTACTTC. This sequence encodes CASSLGDEQYF.

This clonotype showed up many times. The V and J genes are TRBV6-1 and TRBJ2-7, with TRBD2 matching over 7 bases. CDR1 and CDR2 (germline): MNHNS, SASEGT. V lost 2 bases to trimming and J lost 5 bases; unmatched junction nucleotides: 9. This CDR3 is built from 15 residues. CDR3 in DNA: TGTGCCAGCAGTGAATTATCGGGGGGATCCAACGAGCAGTACTTC. It is translated as CASSELSGGSNEQYF.

This clonotype showed up many times. The chain has TRBV7-8 and TRBJ2-5, with 9 bases identical to TRBD1. The CDR3 has 18 amino acids. With 4 bases clipped from V and 0 bases from J, the junction kept 12 bases outside the gene matches. Germline lookup yields CDR1 SGHVS and CDR2 FQNEAQ. The CDR3 nucleotides are TGTGCCAGCAGCTATAAACCGACGGGACAGGGCCACCAAGAGACCCAGTACTTC. It translates to CASSYKPTGQGHQETQYF.

The sample holds a few counts of this clonotype. This rearrangement joins TRBV20-1 to TRBJ2-3; the match to TRBD1 covers 10 bases. Trimming cost V 4 bases and J 6 bases; bases outside gene matches: 10. The CDR3 extends over 15 amino acids. Germline V gene data show CDR1 as DFQATT and CDR2 as SNEGSKA (reference sequence). CDR3 coding DNA: TGCAGTGCTACCGACAGGGGGCGCGAATTCGATACGCAGTATTTT. Residues: CSATDRGREFDTQYF.

The V call is TRBV5-1, the J call TRBJ2-7, with D possibly called TRBD1 or TRBD2 (5 bases each). The V and J ends lost 4 bases and 0 bases respectively, with 11 bases between them. The CDR3 contains 14 residues. CDR1 and CDR2 from the germline V gene are SGHRS and YFSETQ. The DNA for the CDR3 is TGCGCCAGCAGCGGCGAGGGGAGCTCCTACGAGCAGTACTTC. Protein product: CASSGEGSSYEQYF.

The CDR3 DNA is TGTGCCAGCACCCCTAGCGGGGGACCTTTCTCCTACGAGCAGTACTTC. Translated: CASTPSGGPFSYEQYF. The chain employs TRBV28 and TRBJ2-7; 10 bases agree with TRBD2. The CDR3 totals 16 residues. Germline CDR1 MDHEN, CDR2 SYDVKM. With V trimmed by 7 bases and J by 0 bases, 9 bases remained unmatched. The full variable domain, completed using reference TRBV28 and TRBJ2-7, is DVKVTQSSRYLVKRTGEKVFLECVQDMDHENMFWYRQDPGLGLRLIYFSYDVKMKEKGDIPEGYSVSREKKERFSLILESASTNQTSMYLCASTPSGGPFSYEQYFGPGTRLTVT.

This clonotype came up many times. The junction shows a germline mismatch at one end, possibly a read error. This rearrangement joins TRBV20-1 to TRBJ2-5; 8 bases agree with TRBD2. From germline, CDR1 is DFQATT and CDR2 SNEGSKA (reference sequence). CDR3 length equals 16 residues. In nucleotides, the CDR3 is TGCAGTGCCAGAGGGACTAGTGGTCTCTCTCCGGAGACCCAGTACTTC. This encodes CSARGTSGLSPETQYF.

This clonotype has a count of ten or more. This chain connects TRBV4-3 to TRBJ2-2; 12 bases line up with TRBD2. V lost 1 base, J lost 4 bases, and 7 bases stayed unmatched. Looked up from germline, CDR1 is LGHNA and CDR2 is YSLEER. The CDR3 consists of 18 residues. This chain's CDR3 is CASSQGASGGAGTGELFF. CDR3 sequence (DNA): TGCGCCAGCAGCCAAGGGGCTAGCGGGGGGGCGGGCACCGGGGAGCTGTTTTTT.

This chain connects TRBV6-1 to TRBJ2-7, with D perhaps TRBD1 or TRBD2 (5 bases each). The V end lost 6 bases, the J end lost 6 bases, and 21 bases lay between the germline ends. This CDR3 is 15 amino acids long. Germline V gives CDR1 MNHNS, CDR2 SASEGT. The CDR3 region has the DNA TGTGCCAGCAGGCCCGGGACGGCCGGTGGTGGCGAGCAGTACTTC. It encodes CASRPGTAGGGEQYF.

This clonotype was detected a few times. The chain joins TRBV4-3 to TRBJ2-7; D not certain. The germline V gene encodes CDR1 LGHNA and CDR2 YSLEER. The CDR3 runs 14 residues. Deletions cut 2 bases from V and 1 base from J, with 9 bases between. This chain's CDR3 is CASSQSHGSYEQYF. CDR3 sequence (DNA): TGCGCCAGCAGCCAAAGTCACGGATCCTACGAGCAGTACTTC.

J is TRBJ2-3 and V is TRBV4-1; D uncertain. Trimming shortened V by 0 bases and J by 3 bases, and 7 bases separated the two germline ends. The CDR3 is 14 amino acids. Germline CDR1 MGHRA, CDR2 YSYEKL. The CDR3 protein is CASSQETATDTQYF. CDR3 in DNA: TGCGCCAGCAGCCAAGAAACAGCAACAGATACGCAGTATTTT.

J is TRBJ2-5 and V is TRBV7-3; 10 bases line up with TRBD2. CDR1 and CDR2 from the germline V gene are SGHTA and FQGTGA. Trimming removed 1 base from V and 7 bases from J; junction bases left unmatched: 12. This CDR3 comprises 17 residues. The CDR3 bases are TGTGCCAGCAGCTTAAACTCTCCGCTAGCGGGGGCAGTGACCCAGTACTTC. Translation: CASSLNSPLAGAVTQYF.

Ten or more counts support this clonotype. The chain combines TRBV7-3 with TRBJ2-1; 7 bases are shared with TRBD1. The V gene end was trimmed by 2 bases and the J gene end by 7 bases; junction bases not matched to a gene: 5. The CDR3 has 14 residues. Per the germline V gene, CDR1 is SGHTA and CDR2 is FQGTGA. CDR3 region: CASSLEGAWNEQFF. The CDR3 DNA sequence: TGTGCCAGCAGCTTAGAGGGGGCCTGGAATGAGCAGTTCTTC.

V gene TRBV28 combines with J gene TRBJ2-7; D is uncertain. The CDR3 has 14 residues. The V and J ends lost 2 bases and 0 bases respectively, with 8 bases between them. CDR1 is MDHEN, CDR2 SYDVKM, per germline. This CDR3 reads CASSLPHISYEQYF. The DNA for the CDR3 is TGTGCCAGCAGTTTACCCCACATCTCCTACGAGCAGTACTTC.

A note on this clonotype: A read error is possible here, since a much larger clone lies one base away. As DNA, the CDR3 is TGTGCCAGCAGCTTAATCGCGTACAAAGAGCAGTTCTTC. It specifies CASSLIAYKEQFF. This chain uses TRBV7-9 with TRBJ2-1; D is ambiguous. The CDR3 covers 13 residues. CDR1 and CDR2 (germline): SEHNR, FQNEAQ (reference sequence).

This clonotype turned up a few times. The V and J genes are TRBV6-5 and TRBJ2-5, with 8 bases fitting TRBD1. The trim removed 6 bases at V and 4 bases at J, leaving 16 bases unmatched. CDR1 is MNHEY and CDR2 is SVGAGI in the germline V gene. CDR3 length equals 17 residues. The CDR3 is CASSPRTGRGSGETQYF. CDR3 bases: TGTGCCAGCAGCCCCCGGACAGGGAGAGGAAGTGGAGAGACCCAGTACTTC.

This clonotype was seen repeatedly, ten times or more. This sequence joins TRBV7-6 and TRBJ1-1; tentative D call: TRBD1 (5 bases). The CDR3 is 13 amino acids. V gave up 7 bases and J gave up 1 base, with 10 bases separating them. Germline-derived CDR1 and CDR2 are SGHVS and FNYEAQ. The CDR3: CASTLGGNTEAFF. The DNA of the CDR3 is TGTGCCAGCACCCTTGGGGGGAACACTGAAGCTTTCTTT.

This clonotype was found a few times. The chain couples TRBV19 to TRBJ1-5; D remains unclear. The CDR3 is 17 residues long. The V and J ends lost 4 bases and 0 bases respectively, with 16 bases between them. Germline CDR1 reads LNHDA; CDR2 reads SQIVND (reference sequence). The CDR3 DNA is TGTGCCAGTAGTAAAGACCCCGAGGTGCTTAGCAATCAGCCCCAGCATTTT. Encoded protein: CASSKDPEVLSNQPQHF. Filled out from reference TRBV19 and TRBJ1-5, the complete variable domain reads DGGITQSPKYLFRKEGQNVTLSCEQNLNHDAMYWYRQDPGQGLRLIYYSQIVNDFQKGDIAEGYSVSREKKESFPLTVTSAQKNPTAFYLCASSKDPEVLSNQPQHFGDGTRLSIL.

This clonotype has just a few counts. The chain links TRBV29-1 to TRBJ2-1; TRBD1 matches 7 bases. The CDR3 is 15 amino acids. Per germline, CDR1 SQVTM and CDR2 ANQGSEA. V dropped 7 bases and J dropped 0; count of bases not matched to a gene: 9. The chain's CDR3 is CSARGQSSSYNEQFF. In nucleotides, the CDR3 is TGCAGCGCTCGGGGACAGTCAAGCTCCTACAATGAGCAGTTCTTC.

This clonotype was recorded at least ten times. The V gene is TRBV7-2, the J gene TRBJ2-1; TRBD1 matches 9 bases. V trimming: 5 bases; J trimming: 7 bases; junction bases outside the gene matches: 12. The CDR3 sequence is 16 residues long. Germline V lookup: CDR1 SGHTA, CDR2 FQGNSA. The CDR3 DNA sequence: TGTGCCAGCAGCCCGCCTCGGACAGGGGTGGGGAATGAGCAGTTCTTC. Translating gives CASSPPRTGVGNEQFF. Full variable domain (rest looked up from reference TRBV7-2 and TRBJ2-1): GAGVSQSPSNKVTEKGKDVELRCDPISGHTALYWYRQSLGQGLEFLIYFQGNSAPDKSGLPSDRFSAERTGGSVSTLTIQRTQQEDSAVYLCASSPPRTGVGNEQFFGPGTRLTVL.

This chain connects TRBV4-3 to TRBJ1-2; D remains unclear. Germline values: CDR1 LGHNA, CDR2 YSLEER. The CDR3 has 16 amino acids. V shed 0 bases and J shed 4 bases, with 15 bases lying between them. As DNA, the CDR3 is TGCGCCAGCAGCCAAGATGGTTCTCACAACCTCTATGGCTACACCTTC. Amino acid sequence: CASSQDGSHNLYGYTF.